This TCR beta chain appears in the sequencing data of a study of T cell clonality in common variable immunodeficiency. This clone was counted at least ten times. Here immunoSEQ multiplex PCR was the method, and the copy in TCRdb shows in-frame clones only, minus some. The table lists about 52,000 clones, with no singletons. The sequenced sample was peripheral blood mononuclear cells. This receptor was taken from a person aged 18 to 75 in good health.

The CDR3 spells CASSSDRFYGYTF. The CDR3 DNA, read in part, is TGTGCCAGCAGTTCAGACAGATTCTATGGC. The rearrangement links TRBV28 to TRBJ1-2; weak D call: TRBD1 (5 bases). The read finishes 3 residues shy of the CDR3 end, and the germline J gene is used to complete it. The V end lost 4 bases, the J end lost 4 bases, and 10 bases lay between the germline ends. The CDR3 length is 13 residues. Germline assignment: CDR1 MDHEN and CDR2 SYDVKM.